This T cell receptor beta chain was recovered during a study of CD8+CD57+ T cells in acquired aplastic anemia. Patients sequenced had flow cytometry evidence of CD8+CD57+ cell expansion. Profiles of TCR beta VDJ and CDR3 were generated from a genomic DNA template. TCRdb used MiXCR to reprocess the reads, holding one entry per CDR3 protein. Here the sample spans approximately 250,000 distinct CDR3 sequences, approximately 82% being singletons. CDR3 length equals 12 residues. Trimming took 9 bases from V and 11 from J, leaving 20 bases between them. Germline loops: CDR1 SGDLS, CDR2 YYNGEE. The V gene is TRBV9, the J gene TRBJ2-5; maybe TRBD2 (7 bases). Sequencing used sorted CD4+, CD8+, or CD8+CD57+ T cells (not recorded which) from PBMCs. This clonotype was obtained from a human donor with aplastic anemia. The DNA for the CDR3 is TGTGCCATCGGAGGGGGGGGGAACACTCAGTACTTC. It translates to CAIGGGGNTQYF.